The next 11 T cell receptor beta chains were all read from a single sample in a study of control samples from healthy donors and cancer patients. Assay: immunoSEQ multiplex PCR; the TCRdb copy retains only in-frame clones and omits some. The profile shows 15,000 to 19,000 clones, around 87% of them singletons. The sample was PBMCs. The receptors here all came from a woman in her 70s with colorectal cancer.

CDR3 residues: CASSHPRGLGDTQYF. The CDR3 DNA is TGTGCCAGCAGCCACCCCCGGGGCCTGGGAGATACGCAGTATTTT. The rearrangement joins TRBV3-1 (or the pseudogene TRBV3-2) to TRBJ2-3; D could derive from TRBD1 or TRBD2 (5 bases each). Germline V gene lookup returns CDR1 LGHDT and CDR2 YNNKEL (reference sequence). Trimming cost V 3 bases and J 5 bases, with 15 bases left between them. This CDR3 contains 15 residues.

Remarks on this clone: Other nucleotide sequences in the sample specify the same CDR3. J is TRBJ2-2 and V is TRBV7-9; D might be TRBD2 (7 bases). The V end lost 1 base, the J end lost 6 bases, and 9 bases lay between the germline ends. The germline V gene has CDR1 SEHNR and CDR2 FQNEAQ (reference sequence). There are 14 residues in the CDR3. The CDR3 DNA follows: TGTGCCAGCAGCTTAGAGGGGGGGCCCGGGGAGCTGTTTTTT. Translating gives CASSLEGGPGELFF. Based on the CDR3 plus reference TRBV7-9 and TRBJ2-2, the full variable domain is DTGVSQNPRHKITKRGQNVTFRCDPISEHNRLYWYRQTLGQGPEFLTYFQNEAQLEKSRLLSDRFSAERPKGSFSTLEIQRTEQGDSAMYLCASSLEGGPGELFFGEGSRLTVL.

Concerning this clone itself: At one end, the junction sequence differs from germline, possibly due to a read error. J is TRBJ2-5 and V is TRBV5-1; D remains unclear. Germline V gene lookup returns CDR1 SGHRS and CDR2 YFSETQ. This CDR3 is built from 16 residues. The CDR3 reads CTSSLVSLAFQETQYF. In nucleotides, the CDR3 is TGCACCAGCAGCTTGGTTTCCCTGGCCTTCCAAGAGACCCAGTACTTC.

This chain joins TRBV7-2 and TRBJ2-3, with 8 bases lining up with TRBD1. The CDR3 extends over 13 amino acids. The V and J ends lost 4 bases and 4 bases, in that order; junction bases with no gene match: 1. Germline V gene lookup returns CDR1 SGHTA and CDR2 FQGNSA. The CDR3 DNA reads TGTGCCAGCAGCTCACAGGGGGCAGATACGCAGTATTTT. Translating it yields CASSSQGADTQYF.

The chain couples TRBV7-9 to TRBJ1-5; 8 bases agree with TRBD1. The V gene's germline CDR1 is SEHNR and CDR2 FQNEAQ (reference sequence). The CDR3 is 17 residues long. Trimming removed 4 bases from V and 0 bases from J; junction bases left unmatched: 8. CDR3 nucleotide sequence: TGTGCCAGCAGCTCCTCCGGGACAGGAAATAGCAATCAGCCCCAGCATTTT. Translating gives CASSSSGTGNSNQPQHF.

The rearrangement joins TRBV11-2 to TRBJ2-3; 7 bases are shared with TRBD2. V was clipped by 3 bases and J by 0 bases; unmatched bases: 9. The CDR3 is 17 amino acids. CDR1 is SGHAT and CDR2 is FQNNGV in the germline V gene. The CDR3 sequence is CASSFVGKRGSTDTQYF. The DNA for the CDR3 is TGTGCCAGCAGCTTTGTTGGGAAGCGGGGAAGCACAGATACGCAGTATTTT.

The genes are TRBV28 and TRBJ1-1; D remains unclear. Trimming removed 3 bases from V and 3 bases from J, with 11 bases in between. CDR3 length: 14 amino acids. The germline V gene has CDR1 MDHEN and CDR2 SYDVKM. The CDR3 nucleotides are TGTGCCAGCAGTTTGTTAACAAGGGACACTGAAGCTTTCTTT. Translated: CASSLLTRDTEAFF.

The CDR3 sequence: CASSLPGRIYEQYF. The CDR3 DNA reads TGTGCCAGCAGCTTACCCGGGAGAATCTACGAGCAGTACTTC. The V and J genes are TRBV5-6 and TRBJ2-7; D possibly corresponds to TRBD2 (6 bases). The CDR3 spans 14 residues. The V and J ends lost 2 bases and 3 bases respectively, with 12 bases between them. Looked up from germline, CDR1 is SGHDT and CDR2 is YYEEEE.

The rearrangement uses TRBV7-2 and TRBJ1-5; D uncertain. The V and J ends lost 2 bases and 3 bases respectively, with 11 bases between them. The CDR3 runs to 15 residues. Per the germline V gene, CDR1 is SGHTA and CDR2 is FQGNSA. The CDR3 spells CASSLKGGYNQPQHF. For the CDR3, the DNA is TGTGCCAGCAGCTTAAAGGGAGGGTACAATCAGCCCCAGCATTTT.

J is TRBJ1-5 and V is TRBV5-6, with D possibly TRBD1 on 5 matching bases. Germline-derived CDR1 and CDR2 are SGHDT and YYEEEE. The ends were cut back, 2 bases at V and 2 bases at J, with 11 bases in the middle. CDR3 length: 15 amino acids. The CDR3 protein is CASSFRGGGNQPQHF. CDR3 DNA sequence: TGTGCCAGCAGCTTTAGGGGTGGAGGCAATCAGCCCCAGCATTTT.

This chain connects TRBV7-6 to TRBJ2-1; TRBD2 matches 11 bases. The germline gives CDR1 SGHVS, CDR2 FNYEAQ. V was pared by 3 bases and J by 4 bases, with 5 bases of the junction left unmatched. The CDR3 length is 16 residues. In nucleotides, the CDR3 is TGTGCCAGCAGCTTGGGCGGGACTAGCGGTTACAATGAGCAGTTCTTC. This encodes CASSLGGTSGYNEQFF.